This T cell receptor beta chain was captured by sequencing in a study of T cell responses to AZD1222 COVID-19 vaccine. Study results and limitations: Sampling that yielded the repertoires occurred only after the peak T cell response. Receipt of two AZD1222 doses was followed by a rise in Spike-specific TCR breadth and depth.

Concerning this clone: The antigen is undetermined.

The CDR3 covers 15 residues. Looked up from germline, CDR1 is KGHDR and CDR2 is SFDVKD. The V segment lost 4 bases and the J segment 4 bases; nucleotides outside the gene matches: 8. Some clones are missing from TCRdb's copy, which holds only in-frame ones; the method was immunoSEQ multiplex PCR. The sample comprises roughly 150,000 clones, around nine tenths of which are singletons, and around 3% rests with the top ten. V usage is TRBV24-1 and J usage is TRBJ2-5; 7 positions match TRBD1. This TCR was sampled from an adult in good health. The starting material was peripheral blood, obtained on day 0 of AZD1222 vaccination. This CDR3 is CATSDFGRTGETQYF. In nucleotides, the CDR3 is TGTGCCACCAGTGACTTTGGACGGACAGGAGAGACCCAGTACTTC.